This entry lists 13 T cell receptor beta chains sequenced from one sample in a study of shared clonotypes between healthy human individuals. Naive CD8 cells, CD45RO-negative and positively selected for CCR7, excluded terminally differentiated effector memory CD45RA+ cells. Libraries were prepared by immunoSEQ multiplex PCR; TCRdb keeps only in-frame clonotypes and omits some of them. The table has millions of clones, about 94% seen once. The sequenced sample was naive CD8+ T cells sorted from blood. These receptors came from a man between 18 and 29 years old in good health.

The V call is TRBV4-3, the J call TRBJ1-2, with D possibly being TRBD1 (5 bases). Germline V CDR1 and CDR2: LGHNA, YSLEER. V lost 0 bases to trimming and J lost 0 bases, with 20 bases between them. The CDR3 runs 19 residues. This chain's CDR3 is CASSQDVLETVNANYGYTF. CDR3 bases: TGCGCCAGCAGCCAAGATGTACTAGAGACAGTCAATGCTAACTATGGCTACACCTTC.

The count of this clone is one. The V call is TRBV7-9, the J call TRBJ1-1, with D possibly matching TRBD1 (6 bases). CDR1 and CDR2 (germline): SEHNR, FQNEAQ (reference sequence). V lost 4 bases and J 6 bases, leaving 9 bases between the germline ends. The CDR3 loop spans 12 amino acids. CDR3 nucleotides: TGTGCCAGCAGCTCCGGGACATCTGAAGCTTTCTTT. This gives the protein CASSSGTSEAFF.

Remarks on this clone: A much larger clone sits a single nucleotide away, making a read error possible. The chain carries TRBV28 and TRBJ1-1; D unclear. The germline V gene has CDR1 MDHEN and CDR2 SYDVKM. V gave up 6 bases and J gave up 0 bases, with 2 bases separating them. The CDR3 extends over 11 amino acids. DNA for the CDR3: TGTGCCAGCAGGGTGAACACTGAAGCTTTCTTT. Protein: CASRVNTEAFF.

Points on this clone: Different DNA sequences within this sample yield the same CDR3. The chain couples TRBV5-1 to TRBJ1-4; D is uncertain. This CDR3 is 11 amino acids long. The germline V gene encodes CDR1 SGHRS and CDR2 YFSETQ. The ends were cut back, 0 bases at V and 7 bases at J, with 1 base in the middle. The CDR3: CASSLGEKLFF. The CDR3 DNA sequence: TGCGCCAGCAGCTTGGGTGAAAAACTGTTTTTT.

Comment on this clone: At the DNA level, this CDR3 is encoded by other sequences in the same sample as well. This chain uses TRBV9 with TRBJ2-1, with unresolved D. Trimming pared 2 bases from V and 6 bases from J, leaving 3 bases between. Per germline, CDR1 SGDLS and CDR2 YYNGEE. The CDR3 extends over 11 amino acids. The CDR3 nucleotides read TGTGCCAGCAGCGTCTCCAATGAGCAGTTCTTC. Residues: CASSVSNEQFF.

The V call is TRBV6-5, the J call TRBJ2-5; 12 nucleotides line up with TRBD1. Trimming at V came to 6 bases and at J to 1 base, leaving 3 bases not matched to a gene. Germline values: CDR1 MNHEY, CDR2 SVGAGI. This CDR3 is 15 amino acids long. Written as DNA, the CDR3 is TGTGCCAGCAGCCGGGACAGGGGGCCCCAAGAGACCCAGTACTTC. Translated: CASSRDRGPQETQYF.

The CDR3 DNA reads as TGTGCCAGCAGTGTTAAGACAGGGGGCACAGATACGCAGTATTTT. Translation gives CASSVKTGGTDTQYF. The chain couples TRBV27 to TRBJ2-3, with 8 bases that match TRBD1. The trim removed 5 bases at V and 1 base at J, leaving 5 bases unmatched. CDR3 length equals 15 residues. CDR1 and CDR2 from the germline V gene are MNHEY and SMNVEV (reference sequence).

The chain couples TRBV28 to TRBJ2-7; perhaps TRBD1 as D (6 bases). CDR1 MDHEN and CDR2 SYDVKM come from the germline V gene. The CDR3 runs 14 residues. Between the trimmed V and J ends, which lost 6 bases and 5 bases, there was a span of 17 bases. CDR3 nucleotide sequence: TGTGCCAGCAGCCCGACCCTGGGACAACACGAGCAGTACTTC. It encodes CASSPTLGQHEQYF.

The chain has TRBV7-2 and TRBJ1-1; D is perhaps TRBD1 (5 bases). Germline lookup yields CDR1 SGHTA and CDR2 FQGNSA. The ends were cut back, 1 base at V and 1 base at J, with 13 bases in the middle. This CDR3 is built from 16 residues. As DNA, the CDR3 is TGTGCCAGCAGCTTAGTGGAGGGACGGGGGAACACTGAAGCTTTCTTT. It is translated as CASSLVEGRGNTEAFF.

The rearrangement joins TRBV6-6 to TRBJ2-5; D is ambiguous. Trimming removed 4 bases at V and 5 bases at J, with 8 bases between. The V gene's germline CDR1 is MNHNY and CDR2 SVGAGI (reference sequence). This CDR3 is built from 12 residues. The CDR3 coding sequence is TGTGCCAGCAGTTCACTGTCCGAGACCCAGTACTTC. The encoded protein is CASSSLSETQYF.

The V call is TRBV28, the J call TRBJ2-1; TRBD1 might be the D (6 bases). Trimming cost V 3 bases and J 4 bases, with 16 bases left between them. This CDR3 spans 16 amino acids. Germline V gene data show CDR1 as MDHEN and CDR2 as SYDVKM. The CDR3 DNA reads TGTGCCAGCAGTTTCCCCGGGACACAGACGTACAATGAGCAGTTCTTC. This gives the protein CASSFPGTQTYNEQFF.

V usage is TRBV6-5 and J usage is TRBJ2-7; D is possibly TRBD1 or TRBD2 (5 bases each). The length of the CDR3 is 14 residues. Looked up from germline, CDR1 is MNHEY and CDR2 is SVGAGI. Trimming stripped 4 bases from V and 4 bases from J, with 14 bases between. The CDR3 region is CASSSGGGWYEQYF. In DNA form, the CDR3 reads TGTGCCAGCAGTTCCGGTGGGGGTTGGTACGAGCAGTACTTC.

This sequence joins TRBV6-1 and TRBJ2-1; 7 positions match TRBD2. The ends lost 2 bases at V and 8 bases at J; junction bases unmatched: 9. The germline CDR1 and CDR2 sequences are MNHNS and SASEGT. The CDR3 is made up of 15 amino acids. This CDR3 reads CASSELTSEIHEQFF. CDR3 nucleotide sequence: TGTGCCAGCAGTGAATTAACTAGCGAAATCCATGAGCAGTTCTTC.